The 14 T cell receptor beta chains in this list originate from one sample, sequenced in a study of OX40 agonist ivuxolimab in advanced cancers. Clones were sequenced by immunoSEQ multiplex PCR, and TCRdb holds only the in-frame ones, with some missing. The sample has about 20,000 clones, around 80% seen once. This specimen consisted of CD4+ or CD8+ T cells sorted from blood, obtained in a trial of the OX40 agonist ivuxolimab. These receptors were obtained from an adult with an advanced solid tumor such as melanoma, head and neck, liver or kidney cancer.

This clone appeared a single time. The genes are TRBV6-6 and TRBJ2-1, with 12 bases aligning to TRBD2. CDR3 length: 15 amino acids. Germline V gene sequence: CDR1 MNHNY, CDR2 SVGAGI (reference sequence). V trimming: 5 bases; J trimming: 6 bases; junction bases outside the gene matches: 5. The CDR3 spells CASSQTSGSVNEQFF. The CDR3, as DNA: TGTGCCAGCAGTCAGACTAGCGGGAGTGTCAATGAGCAGTTCTTC.

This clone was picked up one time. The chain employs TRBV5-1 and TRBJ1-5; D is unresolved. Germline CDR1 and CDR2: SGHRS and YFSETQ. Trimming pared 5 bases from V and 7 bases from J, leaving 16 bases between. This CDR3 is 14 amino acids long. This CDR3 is CASSSTPPEQPQHF. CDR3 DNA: TGCGCCAGCAGTTCCACCCCCCCGGAGCAGCCCCAGCATTTT.

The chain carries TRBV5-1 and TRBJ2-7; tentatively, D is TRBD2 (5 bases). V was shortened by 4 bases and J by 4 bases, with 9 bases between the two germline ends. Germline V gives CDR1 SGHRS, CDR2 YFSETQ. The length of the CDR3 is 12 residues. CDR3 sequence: CASSPEGYEQYF. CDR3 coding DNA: TGCGCCAGCAGCCCCGAGGGTTACGAGCAGTACTTC.

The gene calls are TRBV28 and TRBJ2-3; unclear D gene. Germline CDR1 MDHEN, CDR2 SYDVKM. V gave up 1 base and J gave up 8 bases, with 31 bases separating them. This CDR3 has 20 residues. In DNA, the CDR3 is TGTGCCAGCAGTTTATCCATCGCCAGTCCCGCCCCTCGCTCGCAGTCTACGCAGTATTTT. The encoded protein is CASSLSIASPAPRSQSTQYF.

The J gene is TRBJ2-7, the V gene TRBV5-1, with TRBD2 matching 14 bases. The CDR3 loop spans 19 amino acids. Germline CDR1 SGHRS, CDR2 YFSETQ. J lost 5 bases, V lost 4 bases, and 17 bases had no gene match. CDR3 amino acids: CASSLGPVKTSGRADEQYF. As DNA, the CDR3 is TGCGCCAGCAGCCTGGGACCGGTGAAGACTAGCGGGAGGGCCGACGAGCAGTACTTC.

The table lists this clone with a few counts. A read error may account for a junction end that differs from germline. The chain's CDR3 is CASSLVASLETQYF. The CDR3 DNA is TGTGCGAGCAGTTTAGTAGCTAGCCTAGAGACCCAGTACTTC. The chain employs TRBV28 and TRBJ2-5, with D maybe TRBD2 (5 bases). Looked up from germline, CDR1 is MDHEN and CDR2 is SYDVKM. The length of the CDR3 is 14 residues.

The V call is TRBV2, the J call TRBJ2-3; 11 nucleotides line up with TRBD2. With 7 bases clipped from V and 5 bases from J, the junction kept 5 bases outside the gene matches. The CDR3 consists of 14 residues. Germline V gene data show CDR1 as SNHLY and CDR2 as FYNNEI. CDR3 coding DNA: TGTGCCAGCACTTTAGCGGGAGGGCGAGATACGCAGTATTTT. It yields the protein CASTLAGGRDTQYF.

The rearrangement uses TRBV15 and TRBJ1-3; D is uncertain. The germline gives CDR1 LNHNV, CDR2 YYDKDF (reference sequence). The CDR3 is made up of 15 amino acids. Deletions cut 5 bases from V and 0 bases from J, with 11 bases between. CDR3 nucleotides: TGTGCCACCAGCCTGCAAAGGAGCTCTGGAAACACCATATATTTT. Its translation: CATSLQRSSGNTIYF.

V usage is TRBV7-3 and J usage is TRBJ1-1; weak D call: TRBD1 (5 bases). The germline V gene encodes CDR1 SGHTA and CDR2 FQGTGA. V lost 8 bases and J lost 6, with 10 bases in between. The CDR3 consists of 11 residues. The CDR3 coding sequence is TGTGCCAGCGGGGGATCCGCTGAAGCTTTCTTT. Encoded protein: CASGGSAEAFF.

The DNA of the CDR3 is TGTGCCAGCAGTTTTATGCCAGGAACGGACAGCACAGATACGCAGTATTTT. Its protein product is CASSFMPGTDSTDTQYF. J is TRBJ2-3 and V is TRBV28; D is unresolved. The ends were cut back, 3 bases at V and 0 bases at J, with 16 bases in the middle. The germline gives CDR1 MDHEN, CDR2 SYDVKM. The CDR3 is made up of 17 amino acids.

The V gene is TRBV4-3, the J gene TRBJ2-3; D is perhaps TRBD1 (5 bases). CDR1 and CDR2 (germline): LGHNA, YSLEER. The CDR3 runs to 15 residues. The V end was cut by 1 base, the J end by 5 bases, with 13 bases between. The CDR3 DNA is TGCGCCAGCAGCCAAGGGGGCATGTTAGAAGATACGCAGTATTTT. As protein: CASSQGGMLEDTQYF.

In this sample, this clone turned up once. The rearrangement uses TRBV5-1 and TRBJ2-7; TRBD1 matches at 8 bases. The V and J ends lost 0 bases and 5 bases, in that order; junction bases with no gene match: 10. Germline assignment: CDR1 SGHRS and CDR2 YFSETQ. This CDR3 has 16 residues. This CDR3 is CASSLVAAGTGNEQYF. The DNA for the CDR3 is TGCGCCAGCAGCTTGGTGGCTGCCGGGACAGGCAACGAGCAGTACTTC.

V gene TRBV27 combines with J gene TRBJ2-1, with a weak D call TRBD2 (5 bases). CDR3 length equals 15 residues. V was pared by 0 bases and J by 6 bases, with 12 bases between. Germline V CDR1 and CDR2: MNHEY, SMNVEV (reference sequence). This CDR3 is CASSLSTTRINEQFF. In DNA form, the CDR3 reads TGTGCCAGCAGTTTATCGACCACTAGGATCAATGAGCAGTTCTTC.

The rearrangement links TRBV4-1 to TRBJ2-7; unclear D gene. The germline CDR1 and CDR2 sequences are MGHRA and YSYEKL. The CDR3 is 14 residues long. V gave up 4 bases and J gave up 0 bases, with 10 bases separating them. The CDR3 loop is CASSLQGNSYEQYF. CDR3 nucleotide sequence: TGCGCCAGCAGCCTCCAAGGAAACTCCTACGAGCAGTACTTC.